Below, 27 T cell receptor beta chains from the same sample are listed, as sequenced in a study of T-cell reconstitution after alpha-beta-depleted transplantation in children. Unique molecular identifiers were used to barcode this TCRbeta library. TCRdb reprocessed the PCR reads with MiXCR, giving one entry per CDR3 protein. The sample carries hundreds of thousands of distinct CDR3 sequences, 10% to 15% recorded once. The sample consisted of PBMCs, mostly from graft donor cells, taken 360 days after TCRalphabeta/CD19-depleted stem cell transplant. The receptors come from a male patient younger than 18 who had a stem cell transplant for acute myeloid leukemia, so the T cells may come from the graft donor.

The chain employs TRBV27 and TRBJ2-1, with 10 bases matching TRBD1. V shed 7 bases, J shed 10 bases, and the junction held 13 bases outside the gene matches. The CDR3 length is 15 residues. Germline CDR1 MNHEY, CDR2 SMNVEV (reference sequence). Written as DNA, the CDR3 is TGTGCCAGCATCCCGGGACAGGGGTTGGTAGTGGAGCAGTTCTTC. Its translation: CASIPGQGLVVEQFF.

V usage is TRBV6-1 and J usage is TRBJ2-1, with D hard to call. Trimming left V 10 bases short and J 0 bases short, with 10 bases between. Germline CDR1 MNHNS, CDR2 SASEGT. The CDR3 totals 13 residues. The CDR3 bases are TGTGCCACCAGGAGTGGCTCCTACAATGAGCAGTTCTTC. Translated, it gives CATRSGSYNEQFF.

The V call is TRBV27, the J call TRBJ2-1, with TRBD2 identical over 15 bases. The CDR3 totals 17 residues. With V trimmed by 9 bases and J by 4 bases, 10 bases remained unmatched. The V gene's germline CDR1 is MNHEY and CDR2 SMNVEV (reference sequence). CDR3 nucleotide sequence: TGTGCCAGAGGACTAGCGGGAGGGCCCGCCCTTTACAATGAGCAGTTCTTC. Translated: CARGLAGGPALYNEQFF.

The chain recombines TRBV28 with TRBJ2-1; either TRBD1 or TRBD2 may supply D (5 bases each). From germline, CDR1 is MDHEN and CDR2 SYDVKM. This CDR3 has 15 residues. Trimming cost V 1 base and J 7 bases, with 14 bases left between them. This CDR3 reads CASSLSRFGGNEQFF. CDR3 DNA: TGTGCCAGCAGTTTATCCAGGTTTGGGGGAAATGAGCAGTTCTTC. Full variable domain (missing parts from reference TRBV28 and TRBJ2-1): DVKVTQSSRYLVKRTGEKVFLECVQDMDHENMFWYRQDPGLGLRLIYFSYDVKMKEKGDIPEGYSVSREKKERFSLILESASTNQTSMYLCASSLSRFGGNEQFFGPGTRLTVL.

The chain recombines TRBV7-2 with TRBJ1-1, with 9 bases that match TRBD1. Germline-derived CDR1 and CDR2 are SGHTA and FQGNSA. V was pared by 5 bases and J by 6 bases, with 10 bases of the junction left unmatched. The CDR3 is 15 amino acids. The CDR3 sequence is CASSALTGGRAEAFF. The CDR3 region has the DNA TGTGCCAGCAGCGCACTTACAGGGGGCCGAGCTGAAGCTTTCTTT.

This clonotype has only one observation. V is TRBV20-1 and J is TRBJ2-1; D might be TRBD1 or TRBD2, each matching 5 bases. The ends were cut back, 6 bases at V and 5 bases at J, with 11 bases in the middle. Germline CDR1 DFQATT, CDR2 SNEGSKA (reference sequence). This CDR3 comprises 12 residues. As DNA, the CDR3 is TGCAGTGCAACAGGACTCGACAATGAGCAGTTCTTC. Amino acid sequence: CSATGLDNEQFF.

This clonotype showed up just a few times. The chain carries TRBV7-2 and TRBJ2-1, with D unresolved. CDR3 length: 17 residues. CDR1 is SGHTA, CDR2 FQGNSA, per germline. Trimming removed 2 bases from V and 7 bases from J, with 21 bases in between. CDR3 bases: TGTGCCAGCAGCTTAAGTCGGGCTTTGCCTTTTGGGAATGAGCAGTTCTTC. Its protein is CASSLSRALPFGNEQFF.

This chain connects TRBV9 to TRBJ2-4; D is ambiguous. V was cut by 3 bases and J by 5 bases, with 6 bases left in between. Looked up from germline, CDR1 is SGDLS and CDR2 is YYNGEE. The CDR3 totals 12 residues. The CDR3 nucleotides are TGTGCCAGCAGCGGGACGGAAAACATTCAGTACTTC. It is translated as CASSGTENIQYF.

This clonotype occurred many times. The chain couples TRBV24-1 to TRBJ2-6, with D possibly TRBD1 on 5 matching bases. The germline gives CDR1 KGHDR, CDR2 SFDVKD. Deletions cut 3 bases from V and 2 bases from J, with 10 bases between. CDR3 length: 16 residues. In DNA form, the CDR3 reads TGTGCCACCAGTGATCCCCCAGGGCCTGGGGCCAACGTCCTGACTTTC. Its translation: CATSDPPGPGANVLTF.

V is TRBV14 and J is TRBJ2-7, with D perhaps matching TRBD2 (5 bases). The CDR3 has 13 amino acids. V was pared by 0 bases and J by 6 bases, with 9 bases between. Germline CDR1 SGHDN, CDR2 FVKESK. CDR3 residues: CASSQEGSCEQYF. As DNA, the CDR3 is TGTGCCAGCAGCCAAGAAGGGAGTTGCGAGCAGTACTTC. The whole variable domain, remainder taken from reference TRBV14 and TRBJ2-7, is EAGVTQFPSHSVIEKGQTVTLRCDPISGHDNLYWYRRVMGKEIKFLLHFVKESKQDESGMPNNRFLAERTGGTYSTLKVQPAELEDSGVYFCASSQEGSCEQYFGPGTRLTVT.

The chain uses TRBV20-1 and TRBJ2-7; D may be TRBD2 (6 bases). Trimming left V 3 bases short and J 2 bases short, with 14 bases between. CDR1 and CDR2 from the germline V gene are DFQATT and SNEGSKA (reference sequence). CDR3 size: 14 residues. The CDR3, as DNA: TGCAGTGCTAGTCGCGGGATGGGTCCCTACGAGCAGTACTTC. Residues: CSASRGMGPYEQYF.

This clonotype showed up just a few times. The gene calls are TRBV15 and TRBJ2-1; 9 bases are a match to TRBD2. The germline V gene encodes CDR1 LNHNV and CDR2 YYDKDF (reference sequence). The length of the CDR3 is 17 residues. The V and J ends lost 8 bases and 6 bases, in that order; junction bases with no gene match: 17. The CDR3 bases are TGTGCCACCTTTATGACCCTGTTGGCGGGAGGGCCCAATGAGCAGTTCTTC. Translating it yields CATFMTLLAGGPNEQFF.

This clonotype was seen repeatedly, ten times or more. The V and J genes are TRBV2 and TRBJ2-1; either TRBD1 or TRBD2 may supply D (5 bases each). The CDR3 runs 13 residues. The V end was cut by 11 bases, the J end by 8 bases, with 19 bases between. Germline assignment: CDR1 SNHLY and CDR2 FYNNEI. Here the CDR3 reads CAGLDSGSDEQFF. The CDR3 DNA is TGTGCCGGTTTGGACTCAGGGAGCGATGAGCAGTTCTTC.

This clonotype has ten or more counts. This sequence joins TRBV28 and TRBJ2-7; tentatively, D is TRBD1 (5 bases). This CDR3 has 15 amino acids. V was pared by 4 bases and J by 6 bases, with 19 bases between. CDR1 is MDHEN, CDR2 SYDVKM, per germline. The CDR3 nucleotides read TGTGCCAGCAGTTCGCGACAGTCCCTCGCTGGCGAGCAGTACTTC. The encoded protein is CASSSRQSLAGEQYF.

This clonotype was seen a handful of times. The V and J genes are TRBV20-1 and TRBJ2-4; the D gene could be TRBD1 or TRBD2 (7 bases each). This CDR3 region has 17 residues. CDR1 is DFQATT, CDR2 SNEGSKA, per germline (reference sequence). Trimming took off 6 bases at V and 7 bases at J, with 28 bases between the two ends. The CDR3 DNA follows: TGCAGTGCCCCCCCTCCAGGGGGAGCGGGATCTATGAACATTCAGTACTTC. It specifies CSAPPPGGAGSMNIQYF.

This clonotype was detected a few times. The chain has TRBV12-3 or TRBV12-4 and TRBJ2-6; D unresolved. The V end lost 7 bases, the J end lost 9 bases, and 19 bases lay between the germline ends. This CDR3 has 15 residues. The CDR3 sequence: CASTPATPGHNVLTF. The CDR3, as DNA: TGTGCCAGCACCCCAGCGACACCTGGGCACAACGTCCTGACTTTC.

The chain carries TRBV12-3 or TRBV12-4 and TRBJ1-6; possible D gene TRBD1, 5 bases. Between the trimmed V and J ends, which lost 6 bases and 1 base, there was a span of 10 bases. The CDR3 consists of 15 residues. The CDR3 nucleotides read TGTGCCAGCAGGTCGGACACTTCCTATAATTCACCCCTCCACTTT. It specifies CASRSDTSYNSPLHF.

This clonotype appeared many times. The rearrangement links TRBV11-1 to TRBJ2-7; possibly TRBD2 for D (5 bases). Per germline, CDR1 SGHAT and CDR2 FQDESV (reference sequence). The CDR3 sequence is 16 residues long. Trimming took 5 bases from V and 9 from J, leaving 26 bases between them. The CDR3 sequence: CASSAFTGPLEAGQYF. The DNA for the CDR3 is TGTGCCAGCAGCGCTTTTACTGGCCCCCTCGAGGCGGGGCAGTACTTC.

The rearrangement joins TRBV4-3 to TRBJ1-2, with no clear D. The germline V and J ends were trimmed by 3 bases and 0 bases, with 11 bases remaining between them. Germline V CDR1 and CDR2: LGHNA, YSLEER. The CDR3 totals 15 residues. CDR3 sequence: CASSHETSANYGYTF. In DNA form, the CDR3 reads TGCGCCAGCAGCCATGAGACCTCAGCTAACTATGGCTACACCTTC.

This clonotype was observed many times. The chain combines TRBV29-1 with TRBJ2-7; D is possibly TRBD1 (5 bases). Trimming removed 7 bases from V and 2 bases from J, with 12 bases in between. Germline V CDR1 and CDR2: SQVTM, ANQGSEA. The CDR3 contains 12 residues. The CDR3 protein is CSAEGAAYEQYF. The CDR3 nucleotides read TGCAGCGCCGAAGGGGCAGCCTACGAGCAGTACTTC.

There are many counts of this clonotype. This rearrangement joins TRBV20-1 to TRBJ2-1; 10 nucleotides align to TRBD2. The junction had 4 bases not matched to a gene; V was cut back by 6 bases and J by 2 bases. The CDR3 has 14 residues. Per the germline V gene, CDR1 is DFQATT and CDR2 is SNEGSKA (reference sequence). The CDR3 here is CSARGLAAYNEQFF. The CDR3 DNA follows: TGCAGTGCCCGCGGACTAGCGGCCTACAATGAGCAGTTCTTC.

This clonotype has a count of ten or more. The J gene is TRBJ2-1, the V gene TRBV15; D is possibly TRBD1 (6 bases). V lost 0 bases, J lost 15 bases, and 15 bases lay in between. In germline, CDR1 is LNHNV, CDR2 YYDKDF (reference sequence). The CDR3 spans 13 residues. The CDR3 loop is CATSRETGMGPFF. In nucleotides, the CDR3 is TGTGCCACCAGCAGAGAGACAGGAATGGGGCCGTTCTTC.

The gene calls are TRBV6-1 and TRBJ2-7, with 8 bases that match TRBD1. The germline V gene has CDR1 MNHNS and CDR2 SASEGT. With V trimmed by 6 bases and J by 0 bases, 7 bases remained unmatched. The CDR3 is 15 residues long. CDR3 DNA sequence: TGTGCCAGCAGGGGGACAGGTGGGGGCTCCTACGAGCAGTACTTC. Protein sequence: CASRGTGGGSYEQYF.

The CDR3 region has the DNA TGCAGTGCTAGGGTAGCGGGAGGAGGAGACATTCAGTACTTC. This codes for CSARVAGGGDIQYF. The gene calls are TRBV20-1 and TRBJ2-4; 10 bases are shared with TRBD2. CDR3 length: 14 residues. Germline trimming cut 3 bases from V and 8 bases from J; bases unmatched to any gene: 7. CDR1 is DFQATT and CDR2 is SNEGSKA in the germline V gene (reference sequence).

Notes on this clonotype: This may stem from a read error, because a much larger clone lies one nucleotide away. The chain recombines TRBV28 with TRBJ2-7; D might be TRBD1 (5 bases). Trimming shortened V by 10 bases and J by 7 bases, and 23 bases separated the two germline ends. The CDR3 is 14 residues long. Germline V gene data show CDR1 as MDHEN and CDR2 as SYDVKM. This chain's CDR3 is CANRIDRALREQYF. DNA of the CDR3: TGTGCCAACAGGATAGACAGAGCCCTGAGGGAGCAGTACTTC.

This clonotype was counted ten times or more. The chain couples TRBV4-2 to TRBJ2-1, with D possibly matching TRBD1 (6 bases). V lost 1 base and J 7 bases, leaving 14 bases between the germline ends. Germline lookup yields CDR1 LGHNA and CDR2 YNFKEQ. The CDR3 sequence is 15 residues long. This CDR3 is CASSQGGRVGNEQFF. CDR3 DNA sequence: TGTGCCAGCAGCCAAGGGGGGCGGGTGGGAAATGAGCAGTTCTTC.

The table lists this clonotype with many counts. This rearrangement joins TRBV20-1 to TRBJ2-6; D possibly corresponds to TRBD2 (5 bases). V lost 2 bases and J lost 2, with 10 bases in between. The CDR3 is made up of 15 amino acids. The germline V gene has CDR1 DFQATT and CDR2 SNEGSKA (reference sequence). The CDR3 protein is CSARREFTGANVLTF. Here the CDR3 DNA reads TGCAGTGCTAGAAGGGAGTTTACTGGGGCCAACGTCCTGACTTTC.